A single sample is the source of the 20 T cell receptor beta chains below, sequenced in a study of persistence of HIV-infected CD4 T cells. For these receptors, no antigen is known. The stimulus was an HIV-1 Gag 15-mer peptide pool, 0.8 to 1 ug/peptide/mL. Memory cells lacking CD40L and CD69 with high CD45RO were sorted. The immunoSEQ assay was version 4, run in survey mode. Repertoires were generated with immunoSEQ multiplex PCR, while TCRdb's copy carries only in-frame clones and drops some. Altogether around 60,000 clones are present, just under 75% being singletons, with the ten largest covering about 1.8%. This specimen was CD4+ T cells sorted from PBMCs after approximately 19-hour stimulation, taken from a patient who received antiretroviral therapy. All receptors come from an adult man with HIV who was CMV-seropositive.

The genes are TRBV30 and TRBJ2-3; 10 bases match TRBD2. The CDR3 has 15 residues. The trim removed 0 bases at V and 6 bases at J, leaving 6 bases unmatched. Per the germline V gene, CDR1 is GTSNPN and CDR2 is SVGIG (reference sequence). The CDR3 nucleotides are TGTGCCTGGAGTGTAGGTAGCGGGGGGCCGGATACGCAGTATTTT. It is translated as CAWSVGSGGPDTQYF.

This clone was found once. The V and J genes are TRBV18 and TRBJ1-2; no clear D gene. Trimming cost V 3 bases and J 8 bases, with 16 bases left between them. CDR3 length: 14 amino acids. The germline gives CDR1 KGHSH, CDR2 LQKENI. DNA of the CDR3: TGTGCCAGCTCACCCCCCAAAGGGCTCCTGGGCTACACCTTC. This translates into CASSPPKGLLGYTF. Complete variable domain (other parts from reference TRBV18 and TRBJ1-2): NAGVMQNPRHLVRRRGQEARLRCSPMKGHSHVYWYRQLPEEGLKFMVYLQKENIIDESGMPKERFSAEFPKEGPSILRIQQVVRGDSAAYFCASSPPKGLLGYTFGSGTRLTVV.

The CDR3 protein is CASSYPGGTGAYEQYF. The CDR3 nucleotides are TGTGCCAGCAGTTACCCTGGGGGGACAGGGGCCTACGAGCAGTACTTC. V is TRBV6-5 and J is TRBJ2-7, with 10 bases aligning to TRBD1. Germline loops: CDR1 MNHEY, CDR2 SVGAGI. The CDR3 is 16 residues long. V lost 2 bases, J lost 2 bases, and 6 bases stayed unmatched.

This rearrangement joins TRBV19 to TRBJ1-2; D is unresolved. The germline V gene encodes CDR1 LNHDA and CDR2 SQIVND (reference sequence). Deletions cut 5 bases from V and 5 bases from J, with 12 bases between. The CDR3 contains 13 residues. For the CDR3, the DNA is TGTGCCAGTAGTCTAGGCAGGCCTTATGGCTACACCTTC. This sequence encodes CASSLGRPYGYTF.

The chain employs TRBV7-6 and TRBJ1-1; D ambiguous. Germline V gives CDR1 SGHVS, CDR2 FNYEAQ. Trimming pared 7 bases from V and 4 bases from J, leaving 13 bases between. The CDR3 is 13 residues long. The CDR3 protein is CASTRTPATEAFF. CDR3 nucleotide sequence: TGTGCCAGCACCCGTACACCGGCCACTGAAGCTTTCTTT.

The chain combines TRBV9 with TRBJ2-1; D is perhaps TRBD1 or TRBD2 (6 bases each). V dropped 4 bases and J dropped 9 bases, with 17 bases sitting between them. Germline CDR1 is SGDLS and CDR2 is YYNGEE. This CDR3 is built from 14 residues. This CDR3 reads CASSRHTGRTEQFF. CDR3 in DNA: TGTGCCAGCAGCCGCCACACAGGGAGGACTGAGCAGTTCTTC.

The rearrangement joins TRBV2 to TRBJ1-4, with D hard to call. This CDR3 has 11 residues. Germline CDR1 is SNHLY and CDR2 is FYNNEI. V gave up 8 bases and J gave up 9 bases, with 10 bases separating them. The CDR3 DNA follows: TGTGCCAGCGGTATAGGGCAAAAACTGTTTTTT. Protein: CASGIGQKLFF.

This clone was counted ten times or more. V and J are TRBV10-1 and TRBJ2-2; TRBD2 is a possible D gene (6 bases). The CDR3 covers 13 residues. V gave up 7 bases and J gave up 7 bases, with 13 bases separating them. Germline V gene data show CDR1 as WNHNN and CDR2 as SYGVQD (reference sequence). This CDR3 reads CASNGDWGGELFF. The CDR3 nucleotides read TGCGCCAGCAACGGGGACTGGGGCGGGGAGCTGTTTTTT.

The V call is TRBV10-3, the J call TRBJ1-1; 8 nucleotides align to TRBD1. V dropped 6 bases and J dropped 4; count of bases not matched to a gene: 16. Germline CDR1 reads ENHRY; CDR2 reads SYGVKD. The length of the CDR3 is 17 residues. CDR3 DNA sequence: TGTGCCATCAGGGGAGGGGCAGGGGGCGTGATGACCACTGAAGCTTTCTTT. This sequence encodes CAIRGGAGGVMTTEAFF.

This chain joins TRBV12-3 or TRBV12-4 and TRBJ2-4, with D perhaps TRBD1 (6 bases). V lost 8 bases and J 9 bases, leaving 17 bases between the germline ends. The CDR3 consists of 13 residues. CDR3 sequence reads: CASCDRNQCIQYF. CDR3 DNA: TGTGCCAGCTGTGACAGGAACCAATGCATTCAGTACTTC.

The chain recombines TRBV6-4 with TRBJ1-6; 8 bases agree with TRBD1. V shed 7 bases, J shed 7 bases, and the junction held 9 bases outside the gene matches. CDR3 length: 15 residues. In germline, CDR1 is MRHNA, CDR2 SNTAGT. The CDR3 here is CASKNGQGWNSPLHF. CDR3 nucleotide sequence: TGTGCCAGCAAAAACGGACAGGGTTGGAATTCACCCCTCCACTTT.

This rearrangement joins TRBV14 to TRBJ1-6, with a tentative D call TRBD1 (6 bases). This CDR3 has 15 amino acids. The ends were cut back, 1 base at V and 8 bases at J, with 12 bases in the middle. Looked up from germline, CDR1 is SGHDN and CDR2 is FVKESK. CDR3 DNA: TGTGCCAGCAGCCAAGGGGGGGGCGGCTATTCACCCCTCCACTTT. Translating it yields CASSQGGGGYSPLHF.

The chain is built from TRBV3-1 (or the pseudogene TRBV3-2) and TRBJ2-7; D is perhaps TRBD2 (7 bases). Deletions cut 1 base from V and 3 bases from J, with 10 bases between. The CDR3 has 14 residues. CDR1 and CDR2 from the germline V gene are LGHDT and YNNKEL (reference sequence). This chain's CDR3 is CASSQGGGLYEQYF. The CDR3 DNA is TGTGCCAGCAGCCAAGGGGGGGGCCTCTACGAGCAGTACTTC.

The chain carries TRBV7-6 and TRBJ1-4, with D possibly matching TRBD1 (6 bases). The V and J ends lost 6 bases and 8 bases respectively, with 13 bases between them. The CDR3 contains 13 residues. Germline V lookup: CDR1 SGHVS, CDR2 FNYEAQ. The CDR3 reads CASSHRVGEKLFF. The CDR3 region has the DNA TGTGCCAGCAGTCACAGGGTTGGGGAAAAACTGTTTTTT.

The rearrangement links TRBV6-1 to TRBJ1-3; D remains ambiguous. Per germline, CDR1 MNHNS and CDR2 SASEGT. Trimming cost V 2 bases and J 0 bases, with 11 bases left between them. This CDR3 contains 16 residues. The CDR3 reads CASSERPGISGNTIYF. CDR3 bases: TGTGCCAGCAGTGAACGCCCGGGGATCTCTGGAAACACCATATATTTT.

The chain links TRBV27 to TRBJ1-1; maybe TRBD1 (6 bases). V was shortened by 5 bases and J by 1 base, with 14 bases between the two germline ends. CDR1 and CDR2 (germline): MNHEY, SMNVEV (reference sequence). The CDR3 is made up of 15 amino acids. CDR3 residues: CASSRQALANTEAFF. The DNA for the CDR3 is TGTGCCAGCAGTCGACAGGCGCTAGCGAACACTGAAGCTTTCTTT.

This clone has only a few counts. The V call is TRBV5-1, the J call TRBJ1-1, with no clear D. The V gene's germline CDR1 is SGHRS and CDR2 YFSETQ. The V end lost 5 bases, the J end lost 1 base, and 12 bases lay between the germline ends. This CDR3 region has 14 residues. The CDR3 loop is CASRPTASNTEAFF. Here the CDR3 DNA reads TGCGCCAGCAGGCCTACAGCATCGAACACTGAAGCTTTCTTT. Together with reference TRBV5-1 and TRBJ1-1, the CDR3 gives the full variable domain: KAGVTQTPRYLIKTRGQQVTLSCSPISGHRSVSWYQQTPGQGLQFLFEYFSETQRNKGNFPGRFSGRQFSNSRSEMNVSTLELGDSALYLCASRPTASNTEAFFGQGTRLTVV.

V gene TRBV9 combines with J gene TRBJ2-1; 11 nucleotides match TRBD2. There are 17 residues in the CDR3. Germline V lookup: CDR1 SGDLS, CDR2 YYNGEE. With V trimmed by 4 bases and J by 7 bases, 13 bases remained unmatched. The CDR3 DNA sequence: TGTGCCAGCAGCTTTGGTTTAACAACTAGCGGGGGAAATGAGCAGTTCTTC. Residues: CASSFGLTTSGGNEQFF.

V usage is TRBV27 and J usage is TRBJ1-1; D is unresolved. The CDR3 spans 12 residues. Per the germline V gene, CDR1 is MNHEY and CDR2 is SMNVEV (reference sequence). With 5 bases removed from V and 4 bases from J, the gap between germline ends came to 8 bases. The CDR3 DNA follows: TGTGCCAGCAGTCACCCGGGCACTGAAGCTTTCTTT. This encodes CASSHPGTEAFF.

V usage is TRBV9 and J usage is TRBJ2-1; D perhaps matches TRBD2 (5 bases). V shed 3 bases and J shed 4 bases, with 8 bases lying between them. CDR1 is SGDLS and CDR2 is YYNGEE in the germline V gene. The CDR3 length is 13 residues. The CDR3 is CASSDGDYNEQFF. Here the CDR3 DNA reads TGTGCCAGCAGCGACGGGGATTACAATGAGCAGTTCTTC. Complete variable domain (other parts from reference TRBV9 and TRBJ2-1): DSGVTQTPKHLITATGQRVTLRCSPRSGDLSVYWYQQSLDQGLQFLIQYYNGEERAKGNILERFSAQQFPDLHSELNLSSLELGDSALYFCASSDGDYNEQFFGPGTRLTVL.